These 23 T cell receptor beta chains were sequenced from one sample in a study of shared clonotypes between healthy human individuals. Clones were read by immunoSEQ multiplex PCR, and TCRdb kept only the in-frame ones, dropping some. The sample contains 1.5 million to 2.5 million clones, around 96% of which appear only once. Positive CCR7 selection of CD45RO-negative cells yielded the naive CD8 cells, and terminally differentiated effector memory CD45RA+ cells were excluded. Sequenced input: naive CD8+ T cells sorted from blood. The receptors shown here come from a man younger than 35 in good health.

The chain employs TRBV6-6 and TRBJ1-2; D possibly corresponds to TRBD1 (5 bases). V was cut by 4 bases and J by 5 bases, with 11 bases left in between. Germline CDR1 reads MNHNY; CDR2 reads SVGAGI (reference sequence). The length of the CDR3 is 13 residues. The CDR3 reads CASSSRQSYGYTF. CDR3 bases: TGTGCCAGCAGTTCAAGACAGTCATATGGCTACACCTTC.

V usage is TRBV5-4 and J usage is TRBJ2-2; D uncertain. Trimming cost V 4 bases and J 2 bases, with 12 bases left between them. The germline gives CDR1 SGHNT, CDR2 YYREEE (reference sequence). This CDR3 contains 15 residues. The CDR3 spells CASSLPDLNTGELFF. DNA of the CDR3: TGTGCCAGCAGCCTCCCGGACCTTAACACCGGGGAGCTGTTTTTT.

The genes are TRBV9 and TRBJ2-2, with D unresolved. CDR3 length equals 13 residues. V was pared by 3 bases and J by 4 bases, with 7 bases between. Germline V CDR1 and CDR2: SGDLS, YYNGEE. The CDR3 coding sequence is TGTGCCAGCAGCGCCGCCGGCACCGGGGAGCTGTTTTTT. Protein: CASSAAGTGELFF.

The chain is built from TRBV4-3 and TRBJ2-1; D assignment may be TRBD1 or TRBD2 (5 bases each). Trimming removed 1 base at V and 4 bases at J, with 17 bases between. This CDR3 spans 17 amino acids. Per the germline V gene, CDR1 is LGHNA and CDR2 is YSLEER. CDR3 DNA: TGCGCCAGCAGCCAAGCGGCCAGGGACCAAACTTACAATGAGCAGTTCTTC. This gives the protein CASSQAARDQTYNEQFF.

This sequence joins TRBV5-6 and TRBJ2-1, with 9 bases fitting TRBD1. Losses at the gene ends were 0 bases for V and 6 bases for J; bases not matched to a gene: 10. This CDR3 is 17 amino acids long. The germline V gene encodes CDR1 SGHDT and CDR2 YYEEEE. The CDR3: CASSLGMGTGIINEQFF. The CDR3 nucleotides read TGTGCCAGCAGCTTGGGTATGGGGACAGGGATAATCAATGAGCAGTTCTTC.

The V call is TRBV9, the J call TRBJ1-2; 7 nucleotides agree with TRBD1. Germline trimming cut 2 bases from V and 1 base from J; bases unmatched to any gene: 8. This CDR3 region has 16 residues. The germline V gene encodes CDR1 SGDLS and CDR2 YYNGEE. The DNA for the CDR3 is TGTGCCAGCAGCGTCGGGACAGCCTACAATAACTATGGCTACACCTTC. Amino acid sequence: CASSVGTAYNNYGYTF.

CDR3 loop: CASSLVFAGEAYEQYF. CDR3 in DNA: TGTGCCAGCAGCTTAGTATTCGCGGGTGAAGCCTACGAGCAGTACTTC. The chain carries TRBV7-2 and TRBJ2-7, with D possibly being TRBD2 (5 bases). The germline gives CDR1 SGHTA, CDR2 FQGNSA. This CDR3 is 16 amino acids long. The V gene lost 1 base and the J gene lost 2 bases, with 15 bases spanning the gap.

The chain is built from TRBV11-2 and TRBJ2-1; D is perhaps TRBD1 (7 bases). Trimming cost V 3 bases and J 4 bases, with 16 bases left between them. CDR1 is SGHAT and CDR2 is FQNNGV in the germline V gene. The CDR3 runs to 16 residues. The CDR3 loop is CASSLAGQLTYNEQFF. CDR3 coding DNA: TGTGCCAGCAGCTTGGCGGGACAGCTGACTTACAATGAGCAGTTCTTC. Full variable domain (rest looked up from reference TRBV11-2 and TRBJ2-1): EAGVAQSPRYKIIEKRQSVAFWCNPISGHATLYWYQQILGQGPKLLIQFQNNGVVDDSQLPKDRFSAERLKGVDSTLKIQPAKLEDSAVYLCASSLAGQLTYNEQFFGPGTRLTVL.

V gene TRBV18 combines with J gene TRBJ2-5; 7 bases line up with TRBD1. This CDR3 is built from 16 residues. Germline assignment: CDR1 KGHSH and CDR2 LQKENI. With V trimmed by 4 bases and J by 5 bases, 13 bases remained unmatched. The CDR3 DNA reads as TGTGCCAGCTCACTTGGGGACAGCCCCAGGTGGGAGACCCAGTACTTC. As protein: CASSLGDSPRWETQYF.

The chain recombines TRBV14 with TRBJ1-1, with unresolved D. Deletions cut 4 bases from V and 7 bases from J, with 10 bases between. There are 12 residues in the CDR3. CDR1 is SGHDN and CDR2 is FVKESK in the germline V gene. This CDR3 reads CASSPGEGEAFF. The CDR3 DNA is TGTGCCAGCAGCCCCGGGGAGGGTGAAGCTTTCTTT.

This CDR3 is CASSLAGTGSYEQYF. CDR3 nucleotides: TGTGCCAGCAGCTTAGCCGGGACAGGGTCCTACGAGCAGTACTTC. The chain combines TRBV11-2 with TRBJ2-7; TRBD1 aligns across 9 bases. V lost 1 base and J lost 1; bases outside the gene matches: 2. Germline V gene data show CDR1 as SGHAT and CDR2 as FQNNGV. The CDR3 is made up of 15 amino acids.

On this clone itself: This sample includes further DNA sequences coding for the same CDR3. This chain uses TRBV7-9 with TRBJ1-1; D unclear. V lost 5 bases and J lost 1, with 8 bases in between. CDR1 is SEHNR and CDR2 is FQNEAQ in the germline V gene (reference sequence). The CDR3 has 13 amino acids. The CDR3 region has the DNA TGTGCCAGCAGCCTTTCGGGGAACACTGAAGCTTTCTTT. Translation gives CASSLSGNTEAFF.

With regard to this clone: In the same sample, other DNA sequences code for this CDR3. This chain joins TRBV20-1 and TRBJ2-7; possible D gene TRBD2, 6 bases. Germline assignment: CDR1 DFQATT and CDR2 SNEGSKA (reference sequence). V lost 4 bases and J 2 bases, leaving 6 bases between the germline ends. This CDR3 has 11 amino acids. In DNA, the CDR3 is TGCAGTGCTACGGGAGCCTACGAGCAGTACTTC. Protein sequence: CSATGAYEQYF.

The chain joins TRBV10-3 to TRBJ1-2; no clear D gene. Per the germline V gene, CDR1 is ENHRY and CDR2 is SYGVKD. V lost 10 bases and J 3 bases, leaving 6 bases between the germline ends. This CDR3 has 10 residues. The CDR3, as DNA: TGTGCCACCTTTGACTATGGCTACACCTTC. Its translation is CATFDYGYTF.

The chain recombines TRBV28 with TRBJ2-4, with TRBD1 matching 11 bases. With 6 bases clipped from V and 11 bases from J, the junction kept 3 bases outside the gene matches. CDR1 and CDR2 from the germline V gene are MDHEN and SYDVKM. The CDR3 has 12 amino acids. CDR3 sequence: CASRGQGGVQYF. CDR3 sequence (DNA): TGTGCCAGCAGGGGACAGGGGGGCGTTCAGTACTTC.

The J gene is TRBJ2-7, the V gene TRBV4-2; the match to TRBD2 covers 7 bases. V was pared by 0 bases and J by 2 bases, with 7 bases of the junction left unmatched. The CDR3 is made up of 16 amino acids. Germline V CDR1 and CDR2: LGHNA, YNFKEQ. CDR3 DNA sequence: TGTGCCAGCAGCCAAGAGTTGCAGCGGGGAGCCTACGAGCAGTACTTC. Protein product: CASSQELQRGAYEQYF.

In this sample, this clone turned up once. This sequence joins TRBV30 and TRBJ1-4, with D possibly being TRBD1 (5 bases). The V end lost 2 bases, the J end lost 0 bases, and 10 bases lay between the germline ends. The CDR3 is 15 amino acids. The germline CDR1 and CDR2 sequences are GTSNPN and SVGIG (reference sequence). DNA for the CDR3: TGTGCCTGGAGTCACGGGGGGGCAACTAATGAAAAACTGTTTTTT. Its protein product is CAWSHGGATNEKLFF.

The chain has TRBV5-8 and TRBJ1-1; D remains unclear. Germline CDR1 is SGHTS and CDR2 is YDEGEE. V lost 4 bases to trimming and J lost 3 bases, with 7 bases between them. The CDR3 is made up of 12 amino acids. This CDR3 is CASSDGDTEAFF. For the CDR3, the DNA is TGTGCCAGCAGCGACGGCGACACTGAAGCTTTCTTT.

Remarks on this clone: Other DNA sequences in this sample translate to the same CDR3. This rearrangement joins TRBV6-5 to TRBJ2-1, with D possibly TRBD2 on 5 matching bases. V was pared by 2 bases and J by 8 bases, with 10 bases between. Germline CDR1 reads MNHEY; CDR2 reads SVGAGI. This CDR3 contains 13 residues. CDR3 coding DNA: TGTGCCAGCAGTTACGGTCGGGGAGATGAGCAGTTCTTC. It translates to CASSYGRGDEQFF.

The chain carries TRBV6-1 and TRBJ1-1; tentative D call: TRBD1 (6 bases). This CDR3 is built from 16 residues. Germline CDR1 MNHNS, CDR2 SASEGT. Trimming shortened V by 1 base and J by 0 bases, and 12 bases separated the two germline ends. CDR3 in amino acids: CASSEVLGTMNTEAFF. CDR3 bases: TGTGCCAGCAGTGAAGTTTTAGGGACAATGAACACTGAAGCTTTCTTT.

The chain employs TRBV6-5 and TRBJ1-6; tentative D call: TRBD1 (5 bases). The germline V and J ends were trimmed by 2 bases and 8 bases, with 13 bases remaining between them. The CDR3 runs to 15 residues. Germline CDR1 and CDR2: MNHEY and SVGAGI. DNA of the CDR3: TGTGCCAGCAGTTACGTTGGCGGGGGGGATTCACCCCTCCACTTT. As protein: CASSYVGGGDSPLHF.

In the case of this clone: The same CDR3 arises from other DNA sequences in this sample as well. The chain carries TRBV9 and TRBJ2-2; D ambiguous. The CDR3 contains 12 residues. Germline V gene sequence: CDR1 SGDLS, CDR2 YYNGEE. V shed 4 bases and J shed 3 bases, with 4 bases lying between them. This CDR3 reads CASSPYTGELFF. In DNA form, the CDR3 reads TGTGCCAGCAGCCCATACACCGGGGAGCTGTTTTTT.

The chain links TRBV5-4 to TRBJ2-1, with TRBD1 matching 8 bases. Per the germline V gene, CDR1 is SGHNT and CDR2 is YYREEE (reference sequence). Unmatched junction bases numbered 8, after V lost 1 base and J lost 8 bases. This CDR3 spans 15 amino acids. CDR3 sequence: CASSLLGQESDEQFF. As DNA, the CDR3 is TGTGCCAGCAGCTTGTTGGGACAGGAGTCTGATGAGCAGTTCTTC.